The clone carrying this T cell receptor (beta chain) appeared a few times. This sample was taken from a study of T cells in Graves' hyperthyroidism and ophthalmopathy. CDR1 and CDR2 (germline): MNHEY, SVGEGT. CDR3 length: 14 amino acids. Trimming took 6 bases from V and 6 from J; bases not matched to a gene: 8. TCR beta CDR3 regions were amplified from RNA. A first-round RT-PCR of the TCR CDR3 used the HTBI primer set. Via MiXCR, TCRdb re-called the multiplex PCR reads, giving one row per CDR3 protein. The sample contains under 400,000 distinct CDR3 sequences, about 13% of which appear only once. PBMCs came from 8.5 to 10 ml fresh peripheral blood.

This chain links TRBV6-2 or TRBV6-3 with TRBJ1-2; 9 nucleotides align to TRBD1. The sample consisted of blood. This TCR was recovered from a woman in her late teens or twenties with Graves' hyperthyroidism. The DNA of the CDR3 is TGTGCCAGCAGGCTCAACCGGGACAGGGATGGCTACACCTTC. Residues: CASRLNRDRDGYTF.